One and the same sample provided the 25 T cell receptor beta chains below, sequenced in a study of blood T cell repertoires in COVID-19. TCRdb's table, derived via immunoSEQ multiplex PCR, lists solely in-frame clones and lacks some. The sample lists roughly 150,000 clones; approximately 86% were seen once. The specimen sequenced was peripheral blood. The receptors shown here come from a woman older than 75 with COVID-19, enrolled during active disease.

The chain employs TRBV5-8 and TRBJ1-4; 9 bases are a match to TRBD1. Germline-derived CDR1 and CDR2 are SGHTS and YDEGEE. The CDR3 runs to 15 residues. Losses at the gene ends were 0 bases for V and 7 bases for J; bases not matched to a gene: 4. The CDR3 bases are TGTGCCAGCAGCTTGGCCGGGACAGGGTCTGAAAAACTGTTTTTT. This sequence encodes CASSLAGTGSEKLFF. The variable domain in full, with the rest retrieved from reference TRBV5-8 and TRBJ1-4, is EAGVTQSPTHLIKTRGQQATLRCSPISGHTSVYWYQQALGLGLQFLLWYDEGEERNRGNFPPRFSGRQFPNYSSELNVNALELEDSALYLCASSLAGTGSEKLFFGSGTQLSVL.

The rearrangement uses TRBV7-2 and TRBJ1-5; 9 bases agree with TRBD1. The germline CDR1 and CDR2 sequences are SGHTA and FQGNSA. The CDR3 runs 17 residues. J lost 2 bases, V lost 5 bases, and 10 bases had no gene match. CDR3 in amino acids: CASSPKGQGLGNQPQHF. In nucleotides, the CDR3 is TGTGCCAGCAGCCCCAAGGGACAGGGTTTGGGCAATCAGCCCCAGCATTTT.

This chain links TRBV10-3 with TRBJ2-1; D is perhaps TRBD2 (5 bases). Deletions cut 3 bases from V and 8 bases from J, with 14 bases between. Germline V gene sequence: CDR1 ENHRY, CDR2 SYGVKD. The length of the CDR3 is 14 residues. CDR3 bases: TGTGCCATCAGTGAACTAGGTAGCAGCTATGAGCAGTTCTTC. It yields the protein CAISELGSSYEQFF.

V is TRBV5-1 and J is TRBJ2-1; TRBD2 is a possible D gene (5 bases). CDR1 is SGHRS and CDR2 is YFSETQ in the germline V gene. Trimming removed 0 bases at V and 2 bases at J, with 12 bases between. CDR3 size: 16 residues. CDR3 in amino acids: CASSLVSARAYNEQFF. CDR3 nucleotide sequence: TGCGCCAGCAGCTTGGTTTCAGCGCGGGCCTACAATGAGCAGTTCTTC.

In DNA form, the CDR3 reads TGCGCCAGCGCCCGCGAGGGGACAGGGGTCAATGAGCAGTTCTTC. Amino acid sequence: CASAREGTGVNEQFF. The J gene is TRBJ2-1, the V gene TRBV5-1; TRBD1 matches 10 bases. Trimming removed 7 bases from V and 6 bases from J; junction bases left unmatched: 10. The CDR3 runs 15 residues. CDR1 and CDR2 (germline): SGHRS, YFSETQ.

This chain joins TRBV7-3 and TRBJ2-2; TRBD2 agrees at 8 bases. This CDR3 is built from 15 residues. Germline loops: CDR1 SGHTA, CDR2 FQGTGA. The junction had 8 bases not matched to a gene; V was cut back by 4 bases and J by 7 bases. The CDR3: CASSSSTSAGGELFF. CDR3 nucleotides: TGTGCCAGCAGCTCGTCGACTAGCGCGGGCGGGGAGCTGTTTTTT.

The CDR3 sequence is CASSVGTAPGRAYGYTF. CDR3 DNA sequence: TGTGCCAGCAGCGTCGGGACAGCGCCCGGCAGAGCGTATGGCTACACCTTC. This chain joins TRBV7-7 and TRBJ1-2; TRBD1 agrees at 7 bases. Trimming cost V 5 bases and J 5 bases; bases outside gene matches: 17. Germline values: CDR1 SSHAT, CDR2 FNYEAQ (reference sequence). The CDR3 covers 17 residues. Full variable domain (outside the CDR3, taken from reference TRBV7-7 and TRBJ1-2): GAGVSQSPRYKVTKRGQDVTLRCDPISSHATLYWYQQALGQGPEFLTYFNYEAQPDKSGLPSDRFSAERPEGSISTLTIQRTEQRDSAMYRCASSVGTAPGRAYGYTFGSGTRLTVV.

The rearrangement uses TRBV28 and TRBJ1-1; maybe TRBD1 (5 bases). Germline V lookup: CDR1 MDHEN, CDR2 SYDVKM. This CDR3 is built from 12 residues. Trimming left V 2 bases short and J 10 bases short, with 11 bases between. CDR3 region: CASSLGPRGAFF. DNA for the CDR3: TGTGCCAGCAGTTTAGGTCCTAGGGGAGCTTTCTTT.

The chain employs TRBV13 and TRBJ1-6, with 9 nucleotides matching TRBD1. V shed 4 bases and J 8 bases; nucleotides not matched to a gene: 9. The germline gives CDR1 PRHDT, CDR2 FYEKMQ (reference sequence). The CDR3 sequence is 16 residues long. The CDR3, as DNA: TGTGCCAGCAGCTCGCGTAACAGGGGGCGCGATTCACCCCTCCACTTT. This encodes CASSSRNRGRDSPLHF.

The chain employs TRBV7-2 and TRBJ1-2; no reliable D call. V lost 1 base to trimming and J lost 7 bases, with 10 bases between them. This CDR3 is 13 amino acids long. Germline lookup yields CDR1 SGHTA and CDR2 FQGNSA. This CDR3 is CASSLEAGSGYTF. The DNA for the CDR3 is TGTGCCAGCAGCTTAGAGGCAGGCTCTGGCTACACCTTC.

The rearrangement uses TRBV9 and TRBJ1-1; 8 bases map to TRBD1. The CDR3 covers 16 residues. CDR1 and CDR2 (germline): SGDLS, YYNGEE. The junction had 9 bases not matched to a gene; V was cut back by 0 bases and J by 5 bases. CDR3 coding DNA: TGTGCCAGCAGCGTAGGTCCAGGGGGCGGTTGGACTGAAGCTTTCTTT. This sequence encodes CASSVGPGGGWTEAFF.

Within the sample, this clone is medium-sized. The gene calls are TRBV16 and TRBJ1-1, with TRBD1 matching 8 bases. This CDR3 has 17 amino acids. After removal of 4 bases from V and 3 bases from J, the junction contained 13 bases not matched to a gene. Germline V gene lookup returns CDR1 KGHSY and CDR2 FQNENV. CDR3 DNA: TGTGCCAGCAGCCCCTTCGGACAGGGCCTTTTCGACACTGAAGCTTTCTTT. This gives the protein CASSPFGQGLFDTEAFF.

The chain joins TRBV4-3 to TRBJ2-7; possible D gene TRBD2, 5 bases. V gave up 0 bases and J gave up 3 bases, with 12 bases separating them. CDR3 size: 15 residues. Per the germline V gene, CDR1 is LGHNA and CDR2 is YSLEER. The CDR3 here is CASSQELGGLYEQYF. The CDR3 nucleotides read TGCGCCAGCAGCCAAGAACTGGGCGGACTCTACGAGCAGTACTTC.

This clone was seen more than once but under ten times. DNA of the CDR3: TGTGCCAGCAGCCAAGATCTTGGAGAGGGAGCTTTCTTT. This encodes CASSQDLGEGAFF. The J gene is TRBJ1-1, the V gene TRBV3-1 (or the pseudogene TRBV3-2); D is ambiguous. Trimming cost V 0 bases and J 10 bases, with 12 bases left between them. The CDR3 loop spans 13 amino acids. Germline-derived CDR1 and CDR2 are LGHDT and YNNKEL (reference sequence).

V is TRBV9 and J is TRBJ2-3, with 8 bases that match TRBD2. Germline trimming cut 2 bases from V and 1 base from J; bases unmatched to any gene: 6. The CDR3 runs to 16 residues. Germline CDR1 SGDLS, CDR2 YYNGEE. The CDR3 nucleotides are TGTGCCAGCAGCGTTGAGCGGGAGAAGGGCACAGATACGCAGTATTTT. This translates into CASSVEREKGTDTQYF.

In this sample, this clone turned up a few times. The rearrangement joins TRBV5-1 to TRBJ1-6; the D is unclear. Germline loops: CDR1 SGHRS, CDR2 YFSETQ. Trimming stripped 4 bases from V and 0 bases from J, with 14 bases between. The CDR3 length is 17 residues. CDR3: CASSPQSTSSYNSPLHF. DNA for the CDR3: TGCGCCAGCAGCCCTCAGAGCACTAGCTCCTATAATTCACCCCTCCACTTT.

The count of this clone is one. The chain joins TRBV6-2 or TRBV6-3 to TRBJ1-2; D is possibly TRBD1 (6 bases). The CDR3 is 13 amino acids. V was pared by 2 bases and J by 7 bases, with 11 bases between. Germline V gene lookup returns CDR1 MNHEY and CDR2 SVGEGT. The chain's CDR3 is CASSYQIQGGYTF. The DNA of the CDR3 is TGTGCCAGCAGTTACCAAATACAGGGTGGCTACACCTTC.

The chain carries TRBV5-4 and TRBJ1-3; D is perhaps TRBD1 (6 bases). Trimming pared 3 bases from V and 5 bases from J, leaving 12 bases between. The V gene's germline CDR1 is SGHNT and CDR2 YYREEE (reference sequence). The CDR3 is 14 residues long. CDR3 in DNA: TGTGCCAGCAGCTCAACAGGGACGCGAAACACCATATATTTT. Translating it yields CASSSTGTRNTIYF.

This chain connects TRBV11-3 to TRBJ2-1, with D tentatively TRBD2 (5 bases). Trimming shortened V by 6 bases and J by 9 bases, and 15 bases separated the two germline ends. Germline V lookup: CDR1 SGHNT, CDR2 YENEEA. The CDR3 spans 13 residues. CDR3 amino acids: CASSLDKRAEQFF. The CDR3 bases are TGTGCCAGCAGTTTGGATAAGAGGGCTGAGCAGTTCTTC.

This sequence joins TRBV5-6 and TRBJ1-1; 8 bases fit TRBD1. Germline V gene data show CDR1 as SGHDT and CDR2 as YYEEEE. Trimming removed 0 bases from V and 4 bases from J; junction bases left unmatched: 5. This CDR3 is built from 15 residues. DNA for the CDR3: TGTGCCAGCAGCTTGGATTCGACAGGGGTCACTGAAGCTTTCTTT. Translation: CASSLDSTGVTEAFF.

V is TRBV27 and J is TRBJ2-1, with 7 positions matching TRBD2. Germline V gene data show CDR1 as MNHEY and CDR2 as SMNVEV (reference sequence). There are 14 residues in the CDR3. The V segment lost 6 bases and the J segment 8 bases; nucleotides outside the gene matches: 10. As DNA, the CDR3 is TGTGCCAGCAGAAAAACGGGACTATCGTATGAGCAGTTCTTC. This codes for CASRKTGLSYEQFF.

This clone was seen more than once but under ten times. The chain couples TRBV4-2 to TRBJ1-2; unclear D gene. The V gene's germline CDR1 is LGHNA and CDR2 YNFKEQ. The CDR3 is made up of 15 amino acids. V was pared by 1 base and J by 2 bases, with 11 bases between. CDR3 coding DNA: TGTGCCAGCAGCCAAGTTGAGCGGGGAAACTATGGCTACACCTTC. Its translation: CASSQVERGNYGYTF.

This sequence joins TRBV7-2 and TRBJ1-2; the D gene is possibly TRBD1 (5 bases). Germline assignment: CDR1 SGHTA and CDR2 FQGNSA. The CDR3 has 13 residues. Trimming took off 5 bases at V and 6 bases at J, with 13 bases between the two ends. The CDR3 region has the DNA TGTGCCAGCAGCCCAGGGTATGTGAATGGCTACACCTTC. It specifies CASSPGYVNGYTF.

This chain's CDR3 is CASSQDLGDRREQFF. CDR3 sequence (DNA): TGTGCCAGCAGCCAAGATTTGGGGGACAGGAGGGAGCAGTTCTTC. The chain joins TRBV3-1 (or the pseudogene TRBV3-2) to TRBJ2-1; TRBD1 aligns across 8 bases. The length of the CDR3 is 15 residues. Trimming removed 0 bases from V and 10 bases from J; junction bases left unmatched: 8. Germline lookup yields CDR1 LGHDT and CDR2 YNNKEL (reference sequence).

The chain uses TRBV5-8 and TRBJ2-3; a weak D match, TRBD1 (5 bases). Germline V lookup: CDR1 SGHTS, CDR2 YDEGEE. This CDR3 has 13 residues. Trimming removed 4 bases from V and 2 bases from J, with 8 bases in between. CDR3 in DNA: TGTGCCAGCAGCCGGACACCCACAGATACGCAGTATTTT. This gives the protein CASSRTPTDTQYF.